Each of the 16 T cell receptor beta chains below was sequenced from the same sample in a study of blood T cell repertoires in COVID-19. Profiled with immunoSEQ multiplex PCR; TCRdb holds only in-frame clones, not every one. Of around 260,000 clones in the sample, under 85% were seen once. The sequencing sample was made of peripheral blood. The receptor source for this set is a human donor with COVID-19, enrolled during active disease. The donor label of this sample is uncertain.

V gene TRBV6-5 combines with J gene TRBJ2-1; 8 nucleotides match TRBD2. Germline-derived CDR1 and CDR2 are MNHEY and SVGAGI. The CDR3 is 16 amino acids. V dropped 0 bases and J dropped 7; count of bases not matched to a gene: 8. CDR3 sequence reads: CASSYSSVPGGNEQFF. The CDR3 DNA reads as TGTGCCAGCAGTTACTCTTCGGTCCCGGGAGGGAATGAGCAGTTCTTC.

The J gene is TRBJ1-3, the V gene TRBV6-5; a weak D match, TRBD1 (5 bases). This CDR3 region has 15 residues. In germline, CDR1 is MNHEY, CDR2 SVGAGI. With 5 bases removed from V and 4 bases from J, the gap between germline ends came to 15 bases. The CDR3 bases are TGTGCCAGCAGTACTGCGGGACGACTGGGAAACACCATATATTTT. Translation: CASSTAGRLGNTIYF.

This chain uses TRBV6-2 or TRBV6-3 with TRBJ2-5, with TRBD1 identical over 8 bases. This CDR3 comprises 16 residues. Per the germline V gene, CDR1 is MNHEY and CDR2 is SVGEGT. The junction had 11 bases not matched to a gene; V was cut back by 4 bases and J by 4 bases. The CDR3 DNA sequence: TGTGCCAGCAGTTCTCGAGGTGACAGGGGCAGAGAGACCCAGTACTTC. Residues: CASSSRGDRGRETQYF.

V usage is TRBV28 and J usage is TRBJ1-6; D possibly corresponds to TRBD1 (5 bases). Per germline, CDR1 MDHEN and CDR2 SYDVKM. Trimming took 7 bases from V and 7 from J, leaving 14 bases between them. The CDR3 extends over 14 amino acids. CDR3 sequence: CASIETDTNSPLHF. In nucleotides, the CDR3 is TGTGCCAGCATCGAGACGGACACCAATTCACCCCTCCACTTT.

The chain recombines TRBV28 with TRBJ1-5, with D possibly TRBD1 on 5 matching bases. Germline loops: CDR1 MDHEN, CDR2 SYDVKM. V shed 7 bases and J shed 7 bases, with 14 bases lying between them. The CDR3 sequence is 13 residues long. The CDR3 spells CASTLGGWQPQHF. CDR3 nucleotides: TGTGCCAGCACCTTGGGGGGATGGCAGCCCCAGCATTTT.

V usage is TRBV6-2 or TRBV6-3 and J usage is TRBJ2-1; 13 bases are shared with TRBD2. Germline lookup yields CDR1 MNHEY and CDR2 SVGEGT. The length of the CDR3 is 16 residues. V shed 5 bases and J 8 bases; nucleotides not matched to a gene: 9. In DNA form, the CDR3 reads TGTGCCAGCAGTCCCAGGGGACTAGCGGGATGGTATGAGCAGTTCTTC. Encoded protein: CASSPRGLAGWYEQFF.

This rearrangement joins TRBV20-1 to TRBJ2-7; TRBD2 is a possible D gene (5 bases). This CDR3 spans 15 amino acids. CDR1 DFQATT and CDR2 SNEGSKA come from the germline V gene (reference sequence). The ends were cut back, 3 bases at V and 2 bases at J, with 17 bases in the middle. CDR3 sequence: CSASPSGFQAYEQYF. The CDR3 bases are TGCAGTGCTAGTCCTTCGGGATTCCAGGCCTACGAGCAGTACTTC.

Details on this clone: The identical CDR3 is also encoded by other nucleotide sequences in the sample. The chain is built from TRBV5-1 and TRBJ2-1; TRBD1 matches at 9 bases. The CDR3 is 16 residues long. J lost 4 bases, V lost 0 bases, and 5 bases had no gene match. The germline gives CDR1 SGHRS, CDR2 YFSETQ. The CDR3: CASSLGQGGIYNEQFF. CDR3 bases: TGCGCCAGCAGCTTGGGACAGGGGGGTATTTACAATGAGCAGTTCTTC.

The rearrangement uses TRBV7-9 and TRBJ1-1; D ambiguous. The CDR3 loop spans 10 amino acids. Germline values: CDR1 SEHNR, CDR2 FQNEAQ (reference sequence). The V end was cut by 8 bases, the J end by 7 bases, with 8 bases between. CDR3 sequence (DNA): TGTGCCAGCTCGGAGGGTGAAGCTTTCTTT. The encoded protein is CASSEGEAFF.

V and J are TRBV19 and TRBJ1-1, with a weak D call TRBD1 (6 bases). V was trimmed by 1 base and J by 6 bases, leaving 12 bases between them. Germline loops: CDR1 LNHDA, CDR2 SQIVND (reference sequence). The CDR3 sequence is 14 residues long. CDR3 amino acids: CASSIAGDVAEAFF. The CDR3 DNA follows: TGTGCCAGTAGTATAGCAGGGGATGTGGCTGAAGCTTTCTTT.

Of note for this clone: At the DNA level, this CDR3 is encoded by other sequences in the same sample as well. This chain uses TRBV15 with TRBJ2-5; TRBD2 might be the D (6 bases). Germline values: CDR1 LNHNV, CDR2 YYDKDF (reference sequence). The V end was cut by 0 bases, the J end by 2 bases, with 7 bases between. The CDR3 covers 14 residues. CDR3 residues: CATSRDRGQETQYF. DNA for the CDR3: TGTGCCACCAGCAGAGATCGGGGGCAAGAGACCCAGTACTTC.

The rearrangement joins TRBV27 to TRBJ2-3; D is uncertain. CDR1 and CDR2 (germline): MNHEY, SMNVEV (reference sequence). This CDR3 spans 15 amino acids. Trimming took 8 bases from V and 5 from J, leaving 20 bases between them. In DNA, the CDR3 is TGTGCCAGCTGCCCCAACCCGGATAGAGGAGATACGCAGTATTTT. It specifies CASCPNPDRGDTQYF.

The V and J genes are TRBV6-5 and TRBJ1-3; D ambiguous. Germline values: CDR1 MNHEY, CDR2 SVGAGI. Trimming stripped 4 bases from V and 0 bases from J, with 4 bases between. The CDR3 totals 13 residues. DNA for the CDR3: TGTGCCAGCAGTTCCGTCTCTGGAAACACCATATATTTT. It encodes CASSSVSGNTIYF.

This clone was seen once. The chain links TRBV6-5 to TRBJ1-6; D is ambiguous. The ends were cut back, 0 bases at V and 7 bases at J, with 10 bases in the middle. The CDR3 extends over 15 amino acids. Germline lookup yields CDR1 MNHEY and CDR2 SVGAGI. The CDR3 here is CASSYSTAENSPLHF. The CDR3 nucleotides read TGTGCCAGCAGTTACTCAACAGCAGAAAATTCACCCCTCCACTTT.

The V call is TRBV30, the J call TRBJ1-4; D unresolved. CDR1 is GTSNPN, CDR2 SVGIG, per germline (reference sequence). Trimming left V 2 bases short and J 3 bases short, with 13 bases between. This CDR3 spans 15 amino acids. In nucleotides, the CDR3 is TGTGCCTGGAGTCCTGGAGCGGGATCTAATGAAAAACTGTTTTTT. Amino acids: CAWSPGAGSNEKLFF.

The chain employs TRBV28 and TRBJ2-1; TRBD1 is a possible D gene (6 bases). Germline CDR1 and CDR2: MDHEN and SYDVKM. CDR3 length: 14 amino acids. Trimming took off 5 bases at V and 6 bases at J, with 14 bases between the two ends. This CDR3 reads CASSTTGPGNEQFF. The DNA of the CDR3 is TGTGCCAGCAGTACGACAGGCCCAGGCAATGAGCAGTTCTTC.